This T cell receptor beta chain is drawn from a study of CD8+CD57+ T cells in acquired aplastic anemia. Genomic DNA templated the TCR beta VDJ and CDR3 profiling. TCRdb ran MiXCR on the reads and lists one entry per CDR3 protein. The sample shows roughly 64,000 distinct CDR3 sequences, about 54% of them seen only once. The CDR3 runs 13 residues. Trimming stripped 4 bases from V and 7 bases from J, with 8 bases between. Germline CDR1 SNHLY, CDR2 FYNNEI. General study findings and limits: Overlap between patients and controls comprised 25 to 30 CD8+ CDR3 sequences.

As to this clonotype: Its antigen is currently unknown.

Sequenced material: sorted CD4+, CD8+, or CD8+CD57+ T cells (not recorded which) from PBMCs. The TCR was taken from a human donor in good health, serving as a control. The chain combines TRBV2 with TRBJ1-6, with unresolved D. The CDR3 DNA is TGTGCCAGCAGTGGGTTTGGGAATTCACCCCTCCACTTT. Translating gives CASSGFGNSPLHF.